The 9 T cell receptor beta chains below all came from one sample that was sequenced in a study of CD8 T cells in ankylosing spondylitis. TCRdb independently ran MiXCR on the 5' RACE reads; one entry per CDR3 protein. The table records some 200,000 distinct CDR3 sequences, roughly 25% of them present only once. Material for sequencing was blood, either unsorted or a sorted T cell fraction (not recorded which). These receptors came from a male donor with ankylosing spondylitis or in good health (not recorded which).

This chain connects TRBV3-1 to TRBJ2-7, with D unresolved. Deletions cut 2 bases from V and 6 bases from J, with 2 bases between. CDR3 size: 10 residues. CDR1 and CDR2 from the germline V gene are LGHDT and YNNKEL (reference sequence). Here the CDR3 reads CASSQSEQYF. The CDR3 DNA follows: TGTGCCAGCAGCCAAAGCGAGCAGTACTTC.

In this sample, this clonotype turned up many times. DNA of the CDR3: TGTGCCAGCAGTGAATATTCCGAGCAGTACTTC. It specifies CASSEYSEQYF. The rearrangement uses TRBV25-1 and TRBJ2-7; no clear D gene. Germline V gene lookup returns CDR1 MGHDK and CDR2 SYGVNS. Trimming took 0 bases from V and 6 from J, leaving 3 bases between them. The CDR3 covers 11 residues.

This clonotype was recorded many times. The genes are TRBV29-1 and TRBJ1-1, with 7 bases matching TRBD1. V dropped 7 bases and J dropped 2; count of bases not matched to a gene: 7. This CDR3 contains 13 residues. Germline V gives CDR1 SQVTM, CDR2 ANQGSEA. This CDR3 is CSARRGHNTEAFF. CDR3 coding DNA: TGCAGCGCGAGAAGGGGGCATAACACTGAAGCTTTCTTT.

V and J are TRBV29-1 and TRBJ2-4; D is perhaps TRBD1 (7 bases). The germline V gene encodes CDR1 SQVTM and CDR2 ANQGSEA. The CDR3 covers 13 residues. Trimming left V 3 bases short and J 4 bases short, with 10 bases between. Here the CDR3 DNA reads TGCAGCGTTGAGGCGGGACAGAAAAACATTCAGTACTTC. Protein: CSVEAGQKNIQYF.

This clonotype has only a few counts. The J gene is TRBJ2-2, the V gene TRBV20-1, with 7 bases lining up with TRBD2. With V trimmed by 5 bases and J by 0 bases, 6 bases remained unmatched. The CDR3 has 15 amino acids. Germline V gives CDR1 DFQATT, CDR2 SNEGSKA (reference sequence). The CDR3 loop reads CSAGIAGANTGELFF. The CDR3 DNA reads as TGCAGTGCTGGGATAGCGGGCGCGAACACCGGGGAGCTGTTTTTT.

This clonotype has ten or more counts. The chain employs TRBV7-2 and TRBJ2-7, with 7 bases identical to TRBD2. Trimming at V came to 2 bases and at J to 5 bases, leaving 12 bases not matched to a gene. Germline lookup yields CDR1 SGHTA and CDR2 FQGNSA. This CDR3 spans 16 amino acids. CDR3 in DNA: TGTGCCAGCAGCTTAAGGGCATCGGGGGGAAAGCACGAGCAGTACTTC. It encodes CASSLRASGGKHEQYF.

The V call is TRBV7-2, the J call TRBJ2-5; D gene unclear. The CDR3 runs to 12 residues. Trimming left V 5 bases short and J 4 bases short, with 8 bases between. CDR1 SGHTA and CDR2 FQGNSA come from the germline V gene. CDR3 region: CASSGRGETQYF. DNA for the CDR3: TGTGCCAGCAGCGGTCGTGGAGAGACCCAGTACTTC.

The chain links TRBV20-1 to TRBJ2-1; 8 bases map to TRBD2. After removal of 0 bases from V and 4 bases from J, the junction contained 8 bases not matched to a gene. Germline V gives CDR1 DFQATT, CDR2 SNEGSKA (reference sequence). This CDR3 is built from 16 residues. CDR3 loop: CSARDPAGDSYNEQFF. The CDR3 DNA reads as TGCAGTGCTAGAGATCCAGCGGGAGATTCGTACAATGAGCAGTTCTTC.

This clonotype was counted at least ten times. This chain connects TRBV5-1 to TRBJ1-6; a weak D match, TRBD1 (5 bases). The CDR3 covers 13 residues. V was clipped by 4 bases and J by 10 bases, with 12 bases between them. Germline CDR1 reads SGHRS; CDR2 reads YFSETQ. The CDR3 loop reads CASSQRDESPLHF. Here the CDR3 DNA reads TGCGCCAGCAGCCAACGGGACGAATCACCCCTCCACTTT. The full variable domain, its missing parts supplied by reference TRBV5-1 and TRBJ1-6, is KAGVTQTPRYLIKTRGQQVTLSCSPISGHRSVSWYQQTPGQGLQFLFEYFSETQRNKGNFPGRFSGRQFSNSRSEMNVSTLELGDSALYLCASSQRDESPLHFGNGTRLTVT.